This TCR beta chain appears in the sequencing data of a study of blood T cells in healthy people across ages. Study-level points and caveats: When set beside aged donors, long-lived donors presented more naive CD4+ cells and higher diversity.

This clonotype was detected a few times. What it binds is unknown. Trimming pared 4 bases from V and 4 bases from J, leaving 13 bases between. The CDR3 length is 14 residues. Germline V lookup: CDR1 LNHNV, CDR2 YYDKDF (reference sequence). Using a J-beta primer mix together with a sample-barcoded 5' primer, a second PCR was run for about 7 to 12 cycles. TCRdb re-derived calls from the 5' RACE reads in MiXCR, one entry per CDR3 protein. Of roughly 1,100,000 distinct CDR3 sequences listed, under 30% are singletons. These same records also appear under a second study, on T cells of mothers and their children. That publication notes: Samples were provided by three healthy Caucasian mothers and their six children.

The V call is TRBV15, the J call TRBJ1-2; possible D gene TRBD1, 5 bases. Input material: blood. The receptor was isolated from a girl aged 2-10 years in good health. CDR3 sequence: CATSTPGTTYGYTF. DNA for the CDR3: TGTGCCACCAGCACCCCCGGGACTACCTATGGCTACACCTTC.